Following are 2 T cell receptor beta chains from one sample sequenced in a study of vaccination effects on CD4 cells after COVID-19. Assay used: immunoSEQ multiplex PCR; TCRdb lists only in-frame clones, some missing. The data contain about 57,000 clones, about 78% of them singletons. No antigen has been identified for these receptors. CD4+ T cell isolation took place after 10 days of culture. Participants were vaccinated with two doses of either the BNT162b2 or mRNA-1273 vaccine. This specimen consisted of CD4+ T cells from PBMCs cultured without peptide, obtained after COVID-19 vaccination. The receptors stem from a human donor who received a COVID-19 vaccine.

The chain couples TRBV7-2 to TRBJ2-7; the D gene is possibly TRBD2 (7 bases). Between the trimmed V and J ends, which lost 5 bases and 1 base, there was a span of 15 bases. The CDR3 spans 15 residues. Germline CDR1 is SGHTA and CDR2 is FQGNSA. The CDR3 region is CASSQRGGSSYEQYF. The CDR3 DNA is TGTGCCAGCAGCCAGAGGGGGGGCAGTTCCTACGAGCAGTACTTC.

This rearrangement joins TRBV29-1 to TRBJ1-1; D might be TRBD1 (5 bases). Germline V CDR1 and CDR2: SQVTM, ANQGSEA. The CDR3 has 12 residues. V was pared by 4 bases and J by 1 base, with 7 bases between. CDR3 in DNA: TGCAGCGTTGGACAGAGGAACACTGAAGCTTTCTTT. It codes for CSVGQRNTEAFF.